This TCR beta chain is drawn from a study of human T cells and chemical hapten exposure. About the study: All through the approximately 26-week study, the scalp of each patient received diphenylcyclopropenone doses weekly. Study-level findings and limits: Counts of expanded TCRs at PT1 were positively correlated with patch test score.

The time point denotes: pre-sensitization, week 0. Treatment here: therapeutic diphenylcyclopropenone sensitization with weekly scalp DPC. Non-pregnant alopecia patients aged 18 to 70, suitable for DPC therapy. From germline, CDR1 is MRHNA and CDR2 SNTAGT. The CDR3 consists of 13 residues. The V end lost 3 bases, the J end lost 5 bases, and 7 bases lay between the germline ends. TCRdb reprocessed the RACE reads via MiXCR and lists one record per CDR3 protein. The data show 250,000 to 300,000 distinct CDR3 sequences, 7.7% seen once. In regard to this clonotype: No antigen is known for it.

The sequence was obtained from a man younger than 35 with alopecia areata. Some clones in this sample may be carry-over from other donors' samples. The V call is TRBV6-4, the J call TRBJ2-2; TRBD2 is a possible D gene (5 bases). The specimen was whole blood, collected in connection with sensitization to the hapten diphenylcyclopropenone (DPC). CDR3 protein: CASSERETGELFF. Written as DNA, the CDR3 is TGTGCCAGCAGTGAGAGGGAAACCGGGGAGCTGTTTTTT.